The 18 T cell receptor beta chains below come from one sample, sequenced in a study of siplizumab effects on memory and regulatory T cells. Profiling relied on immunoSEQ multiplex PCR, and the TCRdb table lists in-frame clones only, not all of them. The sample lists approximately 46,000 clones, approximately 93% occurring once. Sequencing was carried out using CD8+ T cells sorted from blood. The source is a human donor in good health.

The CDR3 is CSASGVETTNEKLFF. The CDR3 nucleotides read TGCAGCGCCTCTGGTGTAGAGACAACTAATGAAAAACTGTTTTTT. The gene calls are TRBV29-1 and TRBJ1-4; no firm D call. Trimming cost V 7 bases and J 0 bases, with 15 bases left between them. The CDR3 length is 15 residues. Germline V gene sequence: CDR1 SQVTM, CDR2 ANQGSEA.

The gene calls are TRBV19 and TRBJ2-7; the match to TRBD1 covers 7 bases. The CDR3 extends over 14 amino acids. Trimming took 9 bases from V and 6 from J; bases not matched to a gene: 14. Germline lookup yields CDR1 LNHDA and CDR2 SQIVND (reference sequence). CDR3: CASLGQDVRSEQYF. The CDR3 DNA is TGTGCCAGCCTCGGACAGGACGTTCGCTCCGAGCAGTACTTC.

In DNA, the CDR3 is TGTGCCAGCAGGCAGGGAAATGAGCAGTTCTTC. It specifies CASRQGNEQFF. The chain uses TRBV7-3 and TRBJ2-1; tentative D call: TRBD1 (5 bases). Germline CDR1 and CDR2: SGHTA and FQGTGA. The CDR3 consists of 11 residues. V was shortened by 6 bases and J by 7 bases, with 7 bases between the two germline ends.

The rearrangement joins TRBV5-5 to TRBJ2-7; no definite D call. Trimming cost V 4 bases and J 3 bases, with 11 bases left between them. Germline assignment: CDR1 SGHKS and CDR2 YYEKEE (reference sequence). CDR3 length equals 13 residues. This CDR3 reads CASSVTFSYEQYF. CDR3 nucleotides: TGTGCCAGCAGCGTGACATTTAGCTACGAGCAGTACTTC.

The CDR3 here is CASRRLAGHNEQFF. The CDR3 coding sequence is TGTGCCAGCCGGAGACTAGCGGGTCACAATGAGCAGTTCTTC. This rearrangement joins TRBV5-5 to TRBJ2-1; 10 bases align to TRBD2. Trimming removed 7 bases from V and 5 bases from J; junction bases left unmatched: 6. The CDR3 contains 14 residues. Per germline, CDR1 SGHKS and CDR2 YYEKEE (reference sequence). The full variable domain, in which reference TRBV5-5 and TRBJ2-1 provide the parts outside the CDR3, is DAGVTQSPTHLIKTRGQQVTLRCSPISGHKSVSWYQQVLGQGPQFIFQYYEKEERGRGNFPDRFSARQFPNYSSELNVNALLLGDSALYLCASRRLAGHNEQFFGPGTRLTVL.

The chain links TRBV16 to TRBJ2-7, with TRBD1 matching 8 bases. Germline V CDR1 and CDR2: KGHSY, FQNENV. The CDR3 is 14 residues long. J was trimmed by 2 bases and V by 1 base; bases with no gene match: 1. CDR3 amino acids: CASSQWGQAYEQYF. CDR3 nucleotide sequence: TGTGCCAGCAGCCAATGGGGACAGGCCTACGAGCAGTACTTC.

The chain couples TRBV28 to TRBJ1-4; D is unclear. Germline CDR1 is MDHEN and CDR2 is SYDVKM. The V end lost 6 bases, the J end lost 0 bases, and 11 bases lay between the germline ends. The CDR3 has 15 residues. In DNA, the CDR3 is TGTGCCAGCAGATACAAAAGAGCAACTAATGAAAAACTGTTTTTT. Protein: CASRYKRATNEKLFF. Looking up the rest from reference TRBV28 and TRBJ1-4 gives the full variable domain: DVKVTQSSRYLVKRTGEKVFLECVQDMDHENMFWYRQDPGLGLRLIYFSYDVKMKEKGDIPEGYSVSREKKERFSLILESASTNQTSMYLCASRYKRATNEKLFFGSGTQLSVL.

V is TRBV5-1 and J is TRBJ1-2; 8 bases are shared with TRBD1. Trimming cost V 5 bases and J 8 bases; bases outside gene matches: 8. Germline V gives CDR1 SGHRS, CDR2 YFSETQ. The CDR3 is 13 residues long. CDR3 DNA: TGCGCCAGCAGACCAGACAGGGGTTGGGGCTACACCTTC. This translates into CASRPDRGWGYTF.

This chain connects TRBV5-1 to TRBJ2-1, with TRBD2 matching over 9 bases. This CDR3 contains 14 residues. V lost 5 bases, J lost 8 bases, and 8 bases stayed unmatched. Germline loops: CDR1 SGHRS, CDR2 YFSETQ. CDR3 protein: CASRVAGGPDEQFF. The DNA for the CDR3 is TGCGCCAGCAGGGTCGCGGGAGGGCCGGATGAGCAGTTCTTC.

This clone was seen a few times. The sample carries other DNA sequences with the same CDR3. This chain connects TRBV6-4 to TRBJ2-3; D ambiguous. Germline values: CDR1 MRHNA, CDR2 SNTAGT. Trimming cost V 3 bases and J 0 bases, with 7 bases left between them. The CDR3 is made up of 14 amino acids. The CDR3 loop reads CASSEEGSTDTQYF. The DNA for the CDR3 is TGTGCCAGCAGTGAGGAAGGGAGCACAGATACGCAGTATTTT.

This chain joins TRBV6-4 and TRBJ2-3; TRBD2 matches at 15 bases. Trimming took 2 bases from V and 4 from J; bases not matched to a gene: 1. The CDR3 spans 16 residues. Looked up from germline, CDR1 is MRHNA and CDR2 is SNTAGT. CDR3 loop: CASSDGLAGGPDTQYF. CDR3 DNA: TGTGCCAGCAGTGACGGACTAGCGGGAGGGCCAGATACGCAGTATTTT.

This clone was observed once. The CDR3 region is CASSLEQYGRGDTQYF. CDR3 coding DNA: TGTGCCAGCAGCTTAGAACAGTACGGGAGGGGGGATACGCAGTATTTT. The rearrangement uses TRBV7-8 and TRBJ2-3; TRBD2 matches at 8 bases. After removal of 1 base from V and 6 bases from J, the junction contained 9 bases not matched to a gene. The CDR3 has 16 residues. Germline V lookup: CDR1 SGHVS, CDR2 FQNEAQ. Supplemented by reference TRBV7-8 and TRBJ2-3, the full variable domain reads GAGVSQSPRYKVAKRGQDVALRCDPISGHVSLFWYQQALGQGPEFLTYFQNEAQLDKSGLPSDRFFAERPEGSVSTLKIQRTQQEDSAVYLCASSLEQYGRGDTQYFGPGTRLTVL.

CDR3 DNA sequence: TGTGCCAGCAGCTTGGGACAGGGACTACCAAGCACAGATACGCAGTATTTT. Translating it yields CASSLGQGLPSTDTQYF. The chain links TRBV13 to TRBJ2-3, with 9 bases fitting TRBD1. The length of the CDR3 is 17 residues. Germline V gene data show CDR1 as PRHDT and CDR2 as FYEKMQ (reference sequence). After removal of 3 bases from V and 0 bases from J, the junction contained 7 bases not matched to a gene.

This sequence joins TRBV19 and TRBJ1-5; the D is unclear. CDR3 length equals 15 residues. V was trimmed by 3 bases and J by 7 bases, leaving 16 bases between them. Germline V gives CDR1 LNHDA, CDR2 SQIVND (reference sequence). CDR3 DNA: TGTGCCAGTAGTATTGGACTTAAGACGGGGCAGCCCCAGCATTTT. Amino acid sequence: CASSIGLKTGQPQHF.

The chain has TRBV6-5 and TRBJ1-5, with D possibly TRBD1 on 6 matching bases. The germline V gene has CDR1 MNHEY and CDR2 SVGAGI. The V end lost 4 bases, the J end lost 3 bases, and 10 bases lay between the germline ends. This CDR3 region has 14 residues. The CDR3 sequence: CASSSDSLNQPQHF. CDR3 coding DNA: TGTGCCAGCAGTTCGGACAGCCTCAATCAGCCCCAGCATTTT.

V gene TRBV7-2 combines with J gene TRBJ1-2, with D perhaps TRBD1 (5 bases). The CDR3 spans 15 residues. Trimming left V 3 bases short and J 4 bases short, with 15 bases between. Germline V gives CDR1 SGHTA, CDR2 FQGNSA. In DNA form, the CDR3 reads TGTGCCAGCAGCTTCAAAGTAGGACAAGCCTATGGCTACACCTTC. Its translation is CASSFKVGQAYGYTF.

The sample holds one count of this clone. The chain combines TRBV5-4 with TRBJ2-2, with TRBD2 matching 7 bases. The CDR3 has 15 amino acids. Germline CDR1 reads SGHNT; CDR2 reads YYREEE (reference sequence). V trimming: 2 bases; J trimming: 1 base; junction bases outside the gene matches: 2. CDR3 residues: CASSFSGLNTGELFF. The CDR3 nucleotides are TGTGCCAGCAGCTTTAGCGGGCTGAACACCGGGGAGCTGTTTTTT.

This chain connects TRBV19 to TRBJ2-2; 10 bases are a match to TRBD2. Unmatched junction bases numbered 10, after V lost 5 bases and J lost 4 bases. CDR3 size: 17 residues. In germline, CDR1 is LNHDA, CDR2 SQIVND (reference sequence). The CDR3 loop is CASSFLLAGDGTGELFF. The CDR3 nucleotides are TGTGCCAGTAGTTTTCTCCTAGCGGGAGATGGCACCGGGGAGCTGTTTTTT.